This is a list of T cell receptor beta chains from one sample in a study of CD8+CD57+ T cells in acquired aplastic anemia. TCRdb itself ran the reads through MiXCR, one entry per CDR3 protein. The top ten hold approximately 15% of the sample, which has about 190,000 distinct CDR3 sequences, about 53% seen once. Sequenced: sorted CD4+, CD8+, or CD8+CD57+ T cells (not recorded which) from PBMCs. All receptors come from a human donor in good health, serving as a control. Both conserved end residues are part of each CDR3. D genes are given only for firm matches. Size tells how often a clone was seen (once, few, many) or the class of an expanded clone, and some rows leave it out.

clone size: -; J gene: TRBJ1-6; D gene: TRBD1; CDR3 length: 15; V gene: TRBV7-3; CDR3 DNA: TGTGCCAGCTCACCTGTGGGACAGGGGAATTCACCCCTCCACTTT; CDR3 protein: CASSPVGQGNSPLHF
clone size: -; J gene: TRBJ2-7; D gene: TRBD1; CDR3 length: 15; V gene: TRBV7-3; CDR3 DNA: TGTGCCAGCAGCTTAAGGGGGACAGGGTTGTACGAGCAGTACTTC; CDR3 protein: CASSLRGTGLYEQYF
clone size: few; J gene: TRBJ1-4; D gene: -; CDR3 length: 14; V gene: TRBV20-1; CDR3 DNA: TGCAGTGCTAGGGATAGGGACATCGGGGAAAAACTGTTTTTT; CDR3 protein: CSARDRDIGEKLFF
clone size: -; J gene: TRBJ1-6; D gene: -; CDR3 length: 16; V gene: TRBV7-2; CDR3 DNA: TGTGCCAGCAGCATGGGACTAAGCTCCTATAATTCACCCCTCCACTTT; CDR3 protein: CASSMGLSSYNSPLHF
clone size: -; J gene: TRBJ2-3; D gene: -; CDR3 length: 13; V gene: TRBV7-2; CDR3 DNA: TGTGCCAGCAGCTTAGAAGGTTTTCCGCGACGGGTCTTT; CDR3 protein: CASSLEGFPRRVF
clone size: few; J gene: TRBJ2-7; D gene: TRBD1; CDR3 length: 14; V gene: TRBV6-2/TRBV6-3; CDR3 DNA: TGTGCCAGCAGTTACTCGGGGACAGGCTACGAGCAGTACTTC; CDR3 protein: CASSYSGTGYEQYF
clone size: once; J gene: TRBJ2-1; D gene: TRBD1; CDR3 length: 16; V gene: TRBV7-3; CDR3 DNA: TGTGCTAGCAGCTTAAGGCCCGGGACAGGGGTCAATGAGCAGTTCTTC; CDR3 protein: CASSLRPGTGVNEQFF
clone size: -; J gene: TRBJ2-5; D gene: -; CDR3 length: 14; V gene: TRBV29-1; CDR3 DNA: TGCAGCGTTGTACACCACCGGCAGATAGAGACCCAGTACTTC; CDR3 protein: CSVVHHRQIETQYF
clone size: -; J gene: TRBJ1-2; D gene: -; CDR3 length: 18; V gene: TRBV5-1; CDR3 DNA: TGCGCCAGCAGCTTGGCCGATCCTAGCACAGATACGCAGTATGGCTACACCTTC; CDR3 protein: CASSLADPSTDTQYGYTF
clone size: -; J gene: TRBJ1-4; D gene: -; CDR3 length: 13; V gene: TRBV20-1; CDR3 DNA: TGCAGTGCTAGATTCTCGGGGGGTGAAAAACTGTTTTTT; CDR3 protein: CSARFSGGEKLFF
clone size: -; J gene: TRBJ2-7; D gene: TRBD2; CDR3 length: 15; V gene: TRBV7-3; CDR3 DNA: TGTGCCAGCAGCGCCCGTGGGGCGGGGGGCTACGAGCAGTACTTC; CDR3 protein: CASSARGAGGYEQYF
clone size: -; J gene: TRBJ2-1; D gene: -; CDR3 length: 11; V gene: TRBV7-9; CDR3 DNA: TGTGCCAGCAGCTATGACGGCGAGCAGTTCTTC; CDR3 protein: CASSYDGEQFF
clone size: -; J gene: TRBJ2-1; D gene: TRBD2; CDR3 length: 19; V gene: TRBV7-8; CDR3 DNA: TGTGCCAGCAGCTTAGCGACTAGCGGGGGGGCCCGTACCTACAATGAGCAGTTCTTC; CDR3 protein: CASSLATSGGARTYNEQFF
clone size: -; J gene: TRBJ2-6; D gene: TRBD1; CDR3 length: 14; V gene: TRBV29-1; CDR3 DNA: TGCAGCGTTGGACAGGGGGACGGGGCCAACGTCCTGACTTTC; CDR3 protein: CSVGQGDGANVLTF
clone size: -; J gene: TRBJ1-6; D gene: -; CDR3 length: 14; V gene: TRBV11-2; CDR3 DNA: TGTGCCAGCAGCGCGTCCAGGGCCGGGTCACCCCTCCACTTT; CDR3 protein: CASSASRAGSPLHF
clone size: many; J gene: TRBJ1-5; D gene: -; CDR3 length: 15; V gene: TRBV7-2; CDR3 DNA: TGTGCCAGCAGCTTAGTGCTTAGTTTTAATCAGCCCCAGCATTTT; CDR3 protein: CASSLVLSFNQPQHF
clone size: -; J gene: TRBJ2-1; D gene: -; CDR3 length: 12; V gene: TRBV7-9; CDR3 DNA: TGTGCCAGCAGCTTGCCAGGGGATGAGCAGTTCTTC; CDR3 protein: CASSLPGDEQFF
clone size: many; J gene: TRBJ2-2; D gene: -; CDR3 length: 13; V gene: TRBV6-5; CDR3 DNA: TGTGCCAGCAGTTACTTTCTAACCGGGGAGCTGTTTTTT; CDR3 protein: CASSYFLTGELFF
clone size: -; J gene: TRBJ1-2; D gene: TRBD1; CDR3 length: 14; V gene: TRBV10-2; CDR3 DNA: TGCGCCAGCAACGCCGGGACAGGGTTCTATGGCTACACCTTC; CDR3 protein: CASNAGTGFYGYTF
clone size: few; J gene: TRBJ2-7; D gene: -; CDR3 length: 14; V gene: TRBV7-9; CDR3 DNA: TGTGCCAGCAGTCCTAAACAGGAGTTCGACGAGCAGTACTTC; CDR3 protein: CASSPKQEFDEQYF
clone size: -; J gene: TRBJ2-7; D gene: TRBD1; CDR3 length: 16; V gene: TRBV7-6; CDR3 DNA: TGTGCCAGCAGCTTACAGCCCGGGACAGGGTCCTACGAGCAGTACTTC; CDR3 protein: CASSLQPGTGSYEQYF
clone size: -; J gene: TRBJ1-2; D gene: -; CDR3 length: 12; V gene: TRBV12-3/TRBV12-4; CDR3 DNA: TGTGCCAGCAGCCCCACAGACTATGGCTACACCTTC; CDR3 protein: CASSPTDYGYTF
clone size: many; J gene: TRBJ1-5; D gene: -; CDR3 length: 16; V gene: TRBV9; CDR3 DNA: TGTGCCAGCAGCGTTGGACAGCGCTATAGCAATCAGCCCCAGCATTTT; CDR3 protein: CASSVGQRYSNQPQHF
clone size: many; J gene: TRBJ2-2; D gene: -; CDR3 length: 18; V gene: TRBV4-1; CDR3 DNA: TGCGCCAGCAGCCAAGTGGGAGGGACAGGTCTCAACACCGGGGAGCTGTTTTTT; CDR3 protein: CASSQVGGTGLNTGELFF
clone size: -; J gene: TRBJ2-5; D gene: -; CDR3 length: 14; V gene: TRBV10-2; CDR3 DNA: TGCGCCAGCAGTGAGTCAATTTGGGGAGAGACCCAGTACTTC; CDR3 protein: CASSESIWGETQYF
clone size: -; J gene: TRBJ1-6; D gene: -; CDR3 length: 14; V gene: TRBV19; CDR3 DNA: TGTGCCAGTAGTATCGGGACGGTGAATTCACCCCTCCACTTT; CDR3 protein: CASSIGTVNSPLHF
clone size: -; J gene: TRBJ2-7; D gene: -; CDR3 length: 9; V gene: TRBV20-1; CDR3 DNA: TGCAGTGCTAGAGACAGGCAGTACTTC; CDR3 protein: CSARDRQYF
clone size: -; J gene: TRBJ1-1; D gene: -; CDR3 length: 14; V gene: TRBV14; CDR3 DNA: TGTGCCAGCAGCCAAGAGACGGGGAACACTGAAGCTTTCTTT; CDR3 protein: CASSQETGNTEAFF
clone size: once; J gene: TRBJ2-3; D gene: TRBD1; CDR3 length: 15; V gene: TRBV7-2; CDR3 DNA: TGTGCCAGTAGTCTCGACAGGGGGCGCATAGATACGCAGTATTTT; CDR3 protein: CASSLDRGRIDTQYF